This is a list of T cell receptor beta chains from one sample in a study of cytomegalovirus exposure and HLA in healthy donors. The protocol was immunoSEQ multiplex PCR, while the TCRdb copy is restricted to in-frame clones and leaves out a portion. The data contain around 170,000 clones, about 81% of them singletons. Sequenced material: PBMCs. The origin of the receptors is a man aged 40-49 years in good health and CMV-seronegative. The CDR3 runs from the conserved cysteine through the conserved F or W. Some rows mark clone size as missing; the rest say once, few, many or name a class of expanded clone.

clone_size: .
v_call: TRBV25-1
j_call: TRBJ2-1
cdr3_aa: CASRGQGKSNEQFF

clone_size: .
v_call: TRBV29-1
j_call: TRBJ1-2
cdr3_aa: CSVEEPGIFYGYTF

clone_size: .
v_call: TRBV6-1
j_call: TRBJ2-3
cdr3_aa: CASSEAPGLANTDTQYF

clone_size: .
v_call: TRBV7-2
j_call: TRBJ2-7
cdr3_aa: CASSLEAGLTYEQYF

clone_size: few
v_call: TRBV27
j_call: TRBJ1-1
cdr3_aa: CASSPLTGTTEAFF

clone_size: .
v_call: TRBV5-4
j_call: TRBJ2-1
cdr3_aa: CASSKGGPSSYNEQFF

clone_size: .
v_call: TRBV28
j_call: TRBJ2-7
cdr3_aa: CASSPQRGGSYEQYF

clone_size: .
v_call: TRBV27
j_call: TRBJ2-5
cdr3_aa: CASRGSAAGTQYF

clone_size: few
v_call: TRBV25-1
j_call: TRBJ2-3
cdr3_aa: CASSSTSGGADTQYF

clone_size: .
v_call: TRBV15
j_call: TRBJ2-7
cdr3_aa: CATSRDSRYEQYF

clone_size: few
v_call: TRBV7-2
j_call: TRBJ2-5
cdr3_aa: CASSQYQETQYF

clone_size: once
v_call: TRBV27
j_call: TRBJ1-1
cdr3_aa: CASSFDSRGAEAFF

clone_size: .
v_call: TRBV7-8
j_call: TRBJ1-1
cdr3_aa: CASSVATGGLVTEAFF

clone_size: once
v_call: TRBV27
j_call: .
cdr3_aa: CASTFYEQYF

clone_size: .
v_call: TRBV18
j_call: TRBJ2-7
cdr3_aa: CASSPDRDRKYYEQYF

clone_size: .
v_call: TRBV7-6
j_call: TRBJ2-1
cdr3_aa: CASSSDRASSYNEQFF

clone_size: .
v_call: TRBV28
j_call: TRBJ2-7
cdr3_aa: CAGHSRGRADEQYF

clone_size: .
v_call: TRBV30
j_call: TRBJ2-7
cdr3_aa: CAYGGQLPTYEQYF